A single sample gave rise to the 27 T cell receptor beta chains below, sequenced in a study of T cell repertoires in cytomegalovirus infection. Their target antigens are unknown. TCRdb itself ran the reads through MiXCR, one entry per CDR3 protein. The top ten clones hold 18% of a sample with 680,000 or so distinct CDR3 sequences, around 35% of them seen once. The sequenced sample was cultured PBMCs, obtained from culture after CMV antigen stimulation. Receptors were obtained from a human donor in good health (CMV status not recorded). Some clones in this sample may be carry-over from other donors' samples.

This clonotype was found a few times. The chain recombines TRBV7-9 with TRBJ1-5; D unresolved. Trimming stripped 5 bases from V and 0 bases from J, with 17 bases between. The CDR3 spans 17 residues. Germline loops: CDR1 SEHNR, CDR2 FQNEAQ (reference sequence). CDR3 amino acids: CASSERPRIYSNQPQHF. Here the CDR3 DNA reads TGTGCCAGCAGCGAACGCCCGAGGATTTATAGCAATCAGCCCCAGCATTTT.

This clonotype occurred a few times. A much larger clone sits a single nucleotide away, making a read error possible. J is TRBJ2-7 and V is TRBV6-2 or TRBV6-3; weak D call: TRBD2 (6 bases). The CDR3 runs to 13 residues. Germline CDR1 is MNHEY and CDR2 is SVGEGT. Trimming removed 6 bases at V and 0 bases at J, with 9 bases between. CDR3: CASRGGTSYEQYF. The CDR3 nucleotides read TGTGCCAGCAGAGGCGGGACCTCCTACGAGCAGTACTTC.

This clonotype came up many times. CDR3 nucleotide sequence: TGTGCCAGCAGCCTCCGACAGGGTCTATACGAGCAGTACTTC. Its translation is CASSLRQGLYEQYF. This chain uses TRBV7-2 with TRBJ2-7; 7 positions match TRBD1. With V trimmed by 5 bases and J by 4 bases, 8 bases remained unmatched. Germline lookup yields CDR1 SGHTA and CDR2 FQGNSA. This CDR3 has 14 amino acids.

The table lists this clonotype with many counts. The chain has TRBV7-2 and TRBJ1-6; D gene ambiguous. The V gene lost 2 bases and the J gene lost 0 bases, with 5 bases spanning the gap. The CDR3 loop spans 15 amino acids. Germline-derived CDR1 and CDR2 are SGHTA and FQGNSA. CDR3 coding DNA: TGTGCCAGCAGCTTAAGAAGCTCCTATAATTCACCCCTCCACTTT. Translated, it gives CASSLRSSYNSPLHF.

The V gene is TRBV7-2, the J gene TRBJ2-5; D possibly matches TRBD1 or TRBD2 (5 bases each). This CDR3 contains 13 residues. CDR1 SGHTA and CDR2 FQGNSA come from the germline V gene. Trimming pared 7 bases from V and 5 bases from J, leaving 14 bases between. The CDR3 DNA follows: TGTGCCAGCATCAGGCAACGGGGCGAGACCCAGTACTTC. Translating gives CASIRQRGETQYF.

This clonotype was detected many times. V usage is TRBV7-8 and J usage is TRBJ1-6; D not resolved. Germline V gene data show CDR1 as SGHVS and CDR2 as FQNEAQ. The V end lost 1 base, the J end lost 7 bases, and 11 bases lay between the germline ends. CDR3 size: 15 residues. The CDR3 sequence is CASSLESGVNSPLHF. The CDR3 region has the DNA TGTGCCAGCAGCTTAGAGTCTGGAGTCAATTCACCCCTCCACTTT.

The CDR3 nucleotides read TGTGCCAGCAGCGCCCTTAGGCAGACGCAGTATTTT. The encoded protein is CASSALRQTQYF. The chain carries TRBV11-2 and TRBJ2-3; D ambiguous. Germline CDR1 is SGHAT and CDR2 is FQNNGV. V dropped 5 bases and J dropped 9 bases, with 12 bases sitting between them. The CDR3 consists of 12 residues.

This clonotype was observed a few times. This chain uses TRBV10-3 with TRBJ1-1; perhaps TRBD1 as D (5 bases). CDR3 size: 15 residues. V lost 3 bases, J lost 3 bases, and 14 bases lay in between. Germline V gives CDR1 ENHRY, CDR2 SYGVKD. This CDR3 reads CAISDQQALDTEAFF. In nucleotides, the CDR3 is TGTGCCATCAGTGACCAACAGGCTCTCGACACTGAAGCTTTCTTT.

The chain joins TRBV29-1 to TRBJ2-1, with 8 bases identical to TRBD2. This CDR3 has 14 residues. The V gene end was trimmed by 3 bases and the J gene end by 9 bases; junction bases not matched to a gene: 10. CDR1 is SQVTM and CDR2 is ANQGSEA in the germline V gene. The CDR3 loop reads CSVDRSGSGIEQFF. In DNA, the CDR3 is TGCAGCGTTGATAGGAGCGGGAGCGGAATTGAGCAGTTCTTC.

This clonotype has more than one count but fewer than ten. This chain joins TRBV7-8 and TRBJ2-7; TRBD2 agrees at 9 bases. V lost 5 bases, J lost 1 base, and 9 bases stayed unmatched. Germline CDR1 SGHVS, CDR2 FQNEAQ. This CDR3 region has 16 residues. The CDR3 loop reads CASSQVREGRSYEQYF. CDR3 DNA sequence: TGTGCCAGCAGCCAAGTGCGGGAGGGCCGATCCTACGAGCAGTACTTC.

The chain is built from TRBV11-2 and TRBJ2-2, with D perhaps matching TRBD2 (7 bases). Germline V gene lookup returns CDR1 SGHAT and CDR2 FQNNGV. This CDR3 is 16 amino acids long. Trimming left V 0 bases short and J 3 bases short, with 11 bases between. In nucleotides, the CDR3 is TGTGCCAGCAGCTTAGACGGGGGGCGATACACCGGGGAGCTGTTTTTT. Amino acids: CASSLDGGRYTGELFF.

The rearrangement uses TRBV20-1 and TRBJ2-5; TRBD2 aligns across 7 bases. V shed 3 bases and J 7 bases; nucleotides not matched to a gene: 14. The V gene's germline CDR1 is DFQATT and CDR2 SNEGSKA (reference sequence). The CDR3 has 15 amino acids. This CDR3 reads CSARGGTEDRGTQYF. In DNA, the CDR3 is TGCAGTGCTAGGGGGGGGACTGAGGATAGGGGGACCCAGTACTTC.

There are a few counts of this clonotype. The gene calls are TRBV7-8 and TRBJ1-1; no firm D call. Germline V gives CDR1 SGHVS, CDR2 FQNEAQ. V gave up 0 bases and J gave up 11 bases, with 10 bases separating them. The CDR3 contains 12 residues. CDR3 DNA sequence: TGTGCCAGCAGCTTAGCGGGAAGTGTGGCTTTCTTT. It yields the protein CASSLAGSVAFF.

This clonotype appeared a single time. A much larger clone lies a single base off, so this may be a read error. The chain recombines TRBV7-2 with TRBJ2-5, with 10 bases fitting TRBD2. CDR3 length: 14 residues. Germline V gene lookup returns CDR1 SGHTA and CDR2 FQGNSA. The CDR3 DNA is TGTGCCAGCTGCTTAGCGGGGGGAATAGAGACCCAGTACTTC. It codes for CASCLAGGIETQYF.

The table lists this clonotype with a few counts. This chain links TRBV27 with TRBJ2-7; the D is unclear. Germline-derived CDR1 and CDR2 are MNHEY and SMNVEV (reference sequence). This CDR3 comprises 16 residues. V was trimmed by 0 bases and J by 2 bases, leaving 14 bases between them. The CDR3 spells CASSLSWTFSPYEQYF. The CDR3 DNA reads TGTGCCAGCAGTTTATCGTGGACCTTCTCGCCCTACGAGCAGTACTTC.

The chain is built from TRBV7-2 and TRBJ1-1; no firm D call. This CDR3 is 14 amino acids long. The V end lost 5 bases, the J end lost 2 bases, and 12 bases lay between the germline ends. Looked up from germline, CDR1 is SGHTA and CDR2 is FQGNSA. CDR3 protein: CASSLSVANTEAFF. The CDR3 nucleotides are TGTGCCAGCAGCCTCAGCGTGGCAAACACTGAAGCTTTCTTT.

The V and J genes are TRBV2 and TRBJ1-5; no definite D call. V lost 1 base, J lost 5 bases, and 9 bases lay in between. Germline V CDR1 and CDR2: SNHLY, FYNNEI. The CDR3 extends over 14 amino acids. CDR3 protein: CASSEDVSHQPQHF. CDR3 nucleotides: TGTGCCAGCAGTGAAGATGTCTCGCATCAGCCCCAGCATTTT.

J is TRBJ2-3 and V is TRBV28; 11 nucleotides align to TRBD2. CDR1 MDHEN and CDR2 SYDVKM come from the germline V gene. J lost 0 bases, V lost 3 bases, and 14 bases had no gene match. The CDR3 is 20 amino acids. CDR3 sequence reads: CASSFPPGRLAGLSTDTQYF. CDR3 DNA: TGTGCCAGCAGTTTTCCCCCAGGGAGACTAGCGGGGTTGAGCACAGATACGCAGTATTTT.

The chain couples TRBV5-4 to TRBJ1-1; 8 bases are shared with TRBD1. V shed 5 bases and J 2 bases; nucleotides not matched to a gene: 5. The germline gives CDR1 SGHNT, CDR2 YYREEE (reference sequence). CDR3 size: 14 residues. The CDR3 spells CASRMDRANTEAFF. Written as DNA, the CDR3 is TGTGCCAGCAGAATGGACAGGGCAAACACTGAAGCTTTCTTT. The variable domain in full, with the rest retrieved from reference TRBV5-4 and TRBJ1-1, is ETGVTQSPTHLIKTRGQQVTLRCSSQSGHNTVSWYQQALGQGPQFIFQYYREEENGRGNFPPRFSGLQFPNYSSELNVNALELDDSALYLCASRMDRANTEAFFGQGTRLTVV.

Only a few counts were recorded for this clonotype. V and J are TRBV6-2 or TRBV6-3 and TRBJ2-1, with 10 positions matching TRBD2. Germline trimming cut 8 bases from V and 0 bases from J; bases unmatched to any gene: 7. The CDR3 spans 16 residues. CDR1 and CDR2 (germline): MNHEY, SVGEGT. The CDR3, as DNA: TGTGCCAGCCAAGCTAGCGGGAGCAGCTCCTACAATGAGCAGTTCTTC. Protein product: CASQASGSSSYNEQFF.

This clonotype showed up just a few times. The rearrangement links TRBV7-8 to TRBJ1-2, with D uncertain. V lost 2 bases to trimming and J lost 4 bases, with 11 bases between them. The CDR3 loop spans 14 amino acids. Per germline, CDR1 SGHVS and CDR2 FQNEAQ. The CDR3 region is CASSLSQASYGYTF. The CDR3 DNA reads TGTGCCAGCAGCTTAAGCCAGGCTAGCTATGGCTACACCTTC.

In its sample, this clonotype was seen a few times. CDR3 amino acids: CASSIEREETQYF. CDR3 DNA: TGTGCCAGCAGCATCGAGCGGGAAGAGACCCAGTACTTC. The chain couples TRBV7-2 to TRBJ2-5; D is possibly TRBD2 (6 bases). V lost 5 bases to trimming and J lost 3 bases, with 10 bases between them. The germline V gene has CDR1 SGHTA and CDR2 FQGNSA. The CDR3 consists of 13 residues.

This clonotype has a handful of counts. The chain recombines TRBV7-9 with TRBJ1-4; TRBD1 matches 8 bases. V trimming: 5 bases; J trimming: 4 bases; junction bases outside the gene matches: 3. Per germline, CDR1 SEHNR and CDR2 FQNEAQ (reference sequence). The CDR3 sequence is 14 residues long. The CDR3 region is CASSQGQVNEKLFF. In DNA, the CDR3 is TGTGCCAGCAGCCAGGGACAGGTTAATGAAAAACTGTTTTTT.

The rearrangement uses TRBV12-3 or TRBV12-4 and TRBJ1-1; maybe TRBD1 (6 bases). CDR3 length: 12 residues. V was trimmed by 3 bases and J by 11 bases, leaving 13 bases between them. The CDR3 DNA reads as TGTGCCAGCAGTTTGATACAGGGCTTGGCTTTCTTT. It translates to CASSLIQGLAFF.

The chain combines TRBV29-1 with TRBJ2-1; 7 nucleotides align to TRBD2. Per the germline V gene, CDR1 is SQVTM and CDR2 is ANQGSEA. V trimming: 8 bases; J trimming: 8 bases; junction bases outside the gene matches: 6. The CDR3 consists of 11 residues. The CDR3 DNA is TGCAGCACTGGACTAGTCCATGAGCAGTTCTTC. Protein: CSTGLVHEQFF.

The V call is TRBV7-9, the J call TRBJ1-1, with D possibly being TRBD1 (5 bases). The CDR3 is made up of 17 amino acids. V was clipped by 0 bases and J by 1 base, with 15 bases between them. Germline V gene data show CDR1 as SEHNR and CDR2 as FQNEAQ (reference sequence). The CDR3 nucleotides read TGTGCCAGCAGCTTAGCGGGGGGTTTAGGCCCGAACACTGAAGCTTTCTTT. It specifies CASSLAGGLGPNTEAFF.

V gene TRBV7-2 combines with J gene TRBJ2-7; D might be TRBD1 or TRBD2, each matching 5 bases. The V gene's germline CDR1 is SGHTA and CDR2 FQGNSA. Trimming pared 4 bases from V and 3 bases from J, leaving 16 bases between. The CDR3 is 15 amino acids. The CDR3 DNA reads TGTGCCAGCAGCTCGGGACCGGGACGGAACTACGAGCAGTACTTC. Its translation is CASSSGPGRNYEQYF.